Each of the 18 T cell receptor beta chains below was sequenced from the same sample in a study of T cell clonality in common variable immunodeficiency. Method: immunoSEQ multiplex PCR; TCRdb's copy keeps in-frame clones and lacks some. The sample presents tens of thousands of clones, none singletons. Sequenced: peripheral blood mononuclear cells. These receptors were obtained from a person between 18 and 75 years old in good health.

The sample holds a few counts of this clone. The CDR3 end is not reached by the read, which stops 3 residues before it; the germline J gene fills it in. V and J are TRBV2 and TRBJ2-2; the D is unclear. V was cut by 7 bases and J by 2 bases, with 5 bases left in between. Germline CDR1 reads SNHLY; CDR2 reads FYNNEI. The CDR3 runs 12 residues. This chain's CDR3 is CASTLNTGELFF. The sequenced CDR3 bases are TGTGCCAGCACCCTTAACACCGGGGAG.

This clone was recorded many times. The read halts 3 residues ahead of the CDR3 end, with the missing end drawn from the germline J gene. The chain employs TRBV7-9 and TRBJ2-2; D is unresolved. V lost 3 bases and J lost 1, with 6 bases in between. The CDR3 consists of 14 residues. Germline V gives CDR1 SEHNR, CDR2 FQNEAQ (reference sequence). The CDR3 loop is CASSFAGNTGELFF. Incomplete CDR3 DNA: TGTGCCAGCAGCTTCGCAGGGAACACCGGGGAG.

This clone turned up a few times. The observed sequence ends 3 residues before the CDR3 terminus, with the missing tail filled in from the germline J gene. The chain combines TRBV20-1 with TRBJ2-1; 7 positions match TRBD1. The V gene's germline CDR1 is DFQATT and CDR2 SNEGSKA (reference sequence). The CDR3 runs to 16 residues. The trim removed 0 bases at V and 6 bases at J, leaving 11 bases unmatched. The part of the CDR3 DNA that was read is TGCAGTGCTAGAGACCCAGGGGGTCCTTACGGCAATGAG. This encodes CSARDPGGPYGNE. Given in full, the CDR3 is CSARDPGGPYGNEQFF.

This clone showed up just a few times. The missing CDR3 end, 3 residues past where the read stops, is filled in from the germline J gene. The gene calls are TRBV6-4 and TRBJ2-6; no clear D gene. The CDR3 loop spans 15 amino acids. CDR1 and CDR2 (germline): MRHNA, SNTAGT. The germline V and J ends were trimmed by 2 bases and 0 bases, with 5 bases remaining between them. Incomplete CDR3 DNA: TGTGCCAGCAGTGACCCCAGCTCTGGGGCCAACGTC. This translates into CASSDPSSGANV. The entire CDR3 is CASSDPSSGANVLTF.

This clone was counted ten times or more. Coverage ceases 3 residues before the CDR3 finishes, and the germline J gene fills in the end. The chain recombines TRBV6-2 or TRBV6-3 with TRBJ2-5; TRBD2 is a possible D gene (6 bases). CDR1 is MNHEY, CDR2 SVGEGT, per germline. The CDR3 spans 14 residues. Trimming stripped 2 bases from V and 3 bases from J, with 10 bases between. The CDR3 reads CASSYPQREETQYF. The covered CDR3 bases are TGTGCCAGCAGTTACCCCCAGCGGGAAGAGACC.

In its sample, this clone was seen many times. The read ends 3 residues before the CDR3 terminus; that terminus is restored from the germline J gene. The chain links TRBV6-2 or TRBV6-3 to TRBJ2-5; TRBD2 agrees at 9 bases. The germline gives CDR1 MNHEY, CDR2 SVGEGT. The CDR3 is 14 residues long. The V segment lost 4 bases and the J segment 4 bases; nucleotides outside the gene matches: 4. CDR3 sequence reads: CASSWLAGRETQYF. The sequenced CDR3 bases are TGTGCCAGCAGTTGGCTAGCGGGAAGAGAGACC.

This clone was seen only a few times. The CDR3 extends 3 residues past the end of the read, so its final part is completed from the germline J gene. This chain joins TRBV18 and TRBJ2-2; a weak D match, TRBD2 (5 bases). This CDR3 contains 17 residues. Germline loops: CDR1 KGHSH, CDR2 LQKENI. The CDR3 reads CASSPQTTSSYNSPLFF. CDR3 DNA, as far as it was read: TGTGCCAGCTCACCACAGACTACCAGCTCCTATAATTCACCG.

This clone was counted ten times or more. The read halts 3 residues ahead of the CDR3 end, with the missing end drawn from the germline J gene. The gene calls are TRBV5-1 and TRBJ2-3, with D perhaps TRBD1 (5 bases). The CDR3 contains 14 residues. The V end was cut by 2 bases, the J end by 2 bases, with 9 bases between. Germline V gene lookup returns CDR1 SGHRS and CDR2 YFSETQ. CDR3 protein: CASSLQDPTDTQYF. CDR3 DNA (partial): TGCGCCAGCAGCTTACAGGATCCCACAGATACG.

This clone was seen at least ten times. Read data end 3 residues before the CDR3 end; the end is taken from the germline J gene. V is TRBV2 and J is TRBJ1-1; D remains unclear. Trimming took 4 bases from V and 7 from J, leaving 10 bases between them. CDR1 SNHLY and CDR2 FYNNEI come from the germline V gene. The length of the CDR3 is 12 residues. The CDR3 protein is CASSARGSEAFF. Incomplete CDR3 DNA: TGTGCCAGCAGTGCTCGTGGCAGTGAA. Filled out from reference TRBV2 and TRBJ1-1, the complete variable domain reads EPEVTQTPSHQVTQMGQEVILRCVPISNHLYFYWYRQILGQKVEFLVSFYNNEISEKSEIFDDQFSVERPDGSNFTLKIRSTKLEDSAMYFCASSARGSEAFFGQGTRLTVV.

Of note for this clone: A junction boundary mismatches the germline segment, possibly from a read error. From the germline J gene comes the end of the CDR3, since the read stops 3 residues before it. This chain uses TRBV7-3 with TRBJ2-3, with TRBD2 matching over 10 bases. The CDR3 runs 16 residues. Germline CDR1 is SGHTA and CDR2 is FQGTGA. The sequenced CDR3 bases are TGTGCCAGCAGCTTTTACAGCGGGGGGGGCACAGATGCG. Encoded protein: CASSFYSGGGTDA. The entire CDR3 sequence reads CASSFYSGGGTDAQYF.

This clone came up many times. The read ends 3 residues before the CDR3 terminus; that terminus is restored from the germline J gene. The V gene is TRBV29-1, the J gene TRBJ1-3; possible D gene TRBD1, 5 bases. The CDR3 sequence is 12 residues long. CDR1 and CDR2 from the germline V gene are SQVTM and ANQGSEA. Trimming stripped 2 bases from V and 8 bases from J, with 10 bases between. CDR3 DNA (partial): TGCAGCGTTGAAAAGGGGTCGGACACC. Translated: CSVEKGSDT. In full, the CDR3 reads CSVEKGSDTIYF. Based on the CDR3 plus reference TRBV29-1 and TRBJ1-3, the full variable domain is SAVISQKPSRDICQRGTSLTIQCQVDSQVTMMFWYRQQPGQSLTLIATANQGSEATYESGFVIDKFPISRPNLTFSTLTVSNMSPEDSSIYLCSVEKGSDTIYFGEGSWLTVV.

This clone was detected many times. The CDR3 end is not reached by the read, which stops 3 residues before it; the germline J gene fills it in. The chain has TRBV20-1 and TRBJ2-3; the D is unclear. CDR1 DFQATT and CDR2 SNEGSKA come from the germline V gene (reference sequence). The CDR3 spans 15 residues. The sequenced CDR3 bases are TGCAGTGCTAGAGATAATAAGAGGCCGCAAGAGACG. Protein: CSARDNKRPQET. The whole CDR3 sequence reads CSARDNKRPQETQYF.

To note about this clone: The read ends 3 residues early relative to the CDR3; the germline J gene fills the gap. J is TRBJ1-3 and V is TRBV7-3, with D perhaps TRBD1 (5 bases). Germline V gene data show CDR1 as SGHTA and CDR2 as FQGTGA. Trimming pared 3 bases from V and 7 bases from J, leaving 7 bases between. The CDR3 length is 12 residues. The CDR3 is CASSFGGNTIYF. CDR3 bases read: TGTGCCAGCAGCTTCGGGGGGAACACC.

This clone came up many times. The CDR3 here is CASSPAGVKGGYTF. CDR3 bases read: TGCGCCAGCAGCCCAGCGGGTGTGAAGGGAGGC. The V and J genes are TRBV5-1 and TRBJ1-2; no reliable D call. Read data end 3 residues before the CDR3 end; the end is taken from the germline J gene. The CDR3 runs 14 residues. CDR1 is SGHRS, CDR2 YFSETQ, per germline.

This clone was picked up many times. The DNA read from the CDR3 is TGTGCCAGCAGTGGGGAGGGGAGAGATACG. Its protein product is CASSGEGRDT. The entire CDR3 protein is CASSGEGRDTQYF. The chain recombines TRBV2 with TRBJ2-3; 7 bases map to TRBD2. The sequence runs out 3 residues before the end of the CDR3; the remainder is reconstructed from the germline J gene. Unmatched junction bases numbered 3, after V lost 4 bases and J lost 5 bases. CDR3 length equals 13 residues. From germline, CDR1 is SNHLY and CDR2 FYNNEI.

This clone has at least ten counts. The read gets to within 3 residues of the CDR3 end, and the germline J gene fills in the rest. V gene TRBV5-1 combines with J gene TRBJ1-2, with D perhaps TRBD1 (6 bases). Germline V gene sequence: CDR1 SGHRS, CDR2 YFSETQ. The CDR3 is 15 amino acids. The CDR3 DNA, read in part, is TGCGCCAGCAGCTTGCCCTTCTTGGGGGCGGGAGGC. Translated: CASSLPFLGAGG. The whole CDR3 region reads CASSLPFLGAGGYTF.

This clone was found many times. The read ends 3 residues shy of where the CDR3 ends; the end is completed using the germline J gene. This chain joins TRBV7-8 and TRBJ2-7; no reliable D call. Per germline, CDR1 SGHVS and CDR2 FQNEAQ. This CDR3 spans 14 amino acids. Trimming removed 1 base at V and 3 bases at J, with 10 bases between. The CDR3 sequence is CASSLVGVYYEQYF. The part of the CDR3 DNA that was read is TGTGCCAGCAGCTTAGTCGGTGTATACTACGAG.

This clone was picked up many times. The CDR3 DNA, read in part, is TGCGCCAGCAGCCCGACTAGCGGGGGGCCGTCCTACAATGAG. Translation gives CASSPTSGGPSYNE. From start to end, the CDR3 is CASSPTSGGPSYNEQFF. V and J are TRBV5-1 and TRBJ2-1; TRBD2 matches 13 bases. Coverage ceases 3 residues before the CDR3 finishes, and the germline J gene fills in the end. The J segment lost 1 base and the V segment lost 4 bases, leaving 5 bases of the junction unmatched. CDR1 and CDR2 (germline): SGHRS, YFSETQ. The CDR3 has 17 residues. Complete variable domain (other parts from reference TRBV5-1 and TRBJ2-1): KAGVTQTPRYLIKTRGQQVTLSCSPISGHRSVSWYQQTPGQGLQFLFEYFSETQRNKGNFPGRFSGRQFSNSRSEMNVSTLELGDSALYLCASSPTSGGPSYNEQFFGPGTRLTVL.